The clone carrying this TCR beta chain is a singleton in its sample. Its antigen is undetermined. These data originate in a study of OX40 agonist ivuxolimab in advanced cancers. For the study at large: Patients were treated with ivuxolimab, an agonistic anti-OX40 (CD134) antibody. Dose-escalation patients were diagnosed with hepatocellular carcinoma, melanoma, renal cell cancer or head and neck cancer.

Whole-study findings and limits: Compared with CD4+, CD8+ T cells on average had more expanded clones.

The protocol was immunoSEQ multiplex PCR, while the TCRdb copy is restricted to in-frame clones and leaves out a portion. The table records roughly 60,000 clones, roughly 84% of them present only once. Samples of blood were obtained at baseline, on cycle 4 day 1, and on cycle 7 day 1. V lost 5 bases and J lost 0; bases outside the gene matches: 13. Germline V CDR1 and CDR2: MDHEN, SYDVKM. There are 18 residues in the CDR3. This sequence joins TRBV28 and TRBJ1-5; 7 bases line up with TRBD1. The TCR comes from an adult with an advanced solid tumor such as melanoma, head and neck, liver or kidney cancer. Source: CD4+ or CD8+ T cells sorted from blood, taken in a trial of the OX40 agonist ivuxolimab. CDR3 protein: CASSDPTGQRFSNQPQHF. In DNA, the CDR3 is TGTGCCAGCAGTGACCCCACGGGACAGCGTTTTAGCAATCAGCCCCAGCATTTT.